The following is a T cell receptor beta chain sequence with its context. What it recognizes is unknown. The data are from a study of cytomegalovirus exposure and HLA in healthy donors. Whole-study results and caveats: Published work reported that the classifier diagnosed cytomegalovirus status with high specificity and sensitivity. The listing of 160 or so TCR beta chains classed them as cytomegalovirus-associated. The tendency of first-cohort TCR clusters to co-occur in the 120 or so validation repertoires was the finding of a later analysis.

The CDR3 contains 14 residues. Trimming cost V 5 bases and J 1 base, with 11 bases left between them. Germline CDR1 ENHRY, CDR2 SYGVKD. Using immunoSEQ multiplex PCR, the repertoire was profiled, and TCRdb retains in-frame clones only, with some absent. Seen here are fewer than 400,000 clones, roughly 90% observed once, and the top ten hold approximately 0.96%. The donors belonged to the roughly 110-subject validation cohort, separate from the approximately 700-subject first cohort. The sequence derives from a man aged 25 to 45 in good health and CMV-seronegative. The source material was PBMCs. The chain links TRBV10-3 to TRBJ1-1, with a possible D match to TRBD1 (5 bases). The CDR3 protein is CAISNQGGNTEAFF. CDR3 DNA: TGTGCCATCAGTAACCAGGGTGGGAACACTGAAGCTTTCTTT.